This T cell receptor beta chain appears in the sequencing data of a study of Graves' ophthalmopathy and Graves' hyperthyroidism. Study context: Hyperthyroidism qualified as stable when ophthalmopathy did not develop within 18 months of follow-up. Study-wide points: Blood contained most expanded thyroid clonotypes exceeding 0.001 frequency.

Other autoimmune diseases, uncontrolled infections, pregnancy or lactation ruled patients out of participation. Clinicians made diagnoses from clinical symptoms, serum thyroxine, TRAb, thyroid ultrasound and orbital computed tomography. Amplification from RNA transcripts yielded the TCR beta CDR3 regions. First-round RT-PCR relied on HTBI primers, and a second-round multiplex PCR came next. One entry per CDR3 protein, called by TCRdb with MiXCR from the multiplex PCR reads. The profile shows over a million distinct CDR3 sequences, approximately 35% of them singletons. This clonotype was recorded many times. Antigen: not known. The TCR comes from an adult man with Graves' hyperthyroidism. Sequencing was carried out using peripheral blood or thyroid tissue (not recorded which).

The CDR3 loop is CASSVGSSLSYEQYF. DNA for the CDR3: TGTGCCAGCAGCGTAGGTAGCTCCCTCTCCTACGAGCAGTACTTC. This chain links TRBV9 with TRBJ2-7; D remains ambiguous. Trimming took off 0 bases at V and 0 bases at J, with 10 bases between the two ends. Looked up from germline, CDR1 is SGDLS and CDR2 is YYNGEE. The length of the CDR3 is 15 residues.